The 21 T cell receptor beta chains given below trace back to one sample, sequenced in a study of blood T cell repertoires in COVID-19. Here immunoSEQ multiplex PCR was the method, and the copy in TCRdb shows in-frame clones only, minus some. The table has about 50,000 clones, about 89% seen once. Sequencing input: peripheral blood. The receptors were sampled from a human donor in a cohort sampled during active COVID-19.

The rearrangement joins TRBV6-2 or TRBV6-3 to TRBJ2-7, with D tentatively TRBD2 (5 bases). Trimming stripped 4 bases from V and 3 bases from J, with 19 bases between. The CDR3 has 16 amino acids. The germline gives CDR1 MNHEY, CDR2 SVGEGT. CDR3 protein: CASSLPGNAVFYEQYF. CDR3 bases: TGTGCCAGCAGTTTGCCCGGGAACGCAGTCTTCTACGAGCAGTACTTC.

The chain joins TRBV27 to TRBJ2-3, with 8 bases identical to TRBD2. Germline assignment: CDR1 MNHEY and CDR2 SMNVEV (reference sequence). CDR3 length: 16 residues. V was clipped by 0 bases and J by 4 bases; unmatched bases: 6. The CDR3 DNA sequence: TGTGCCAGCAGTTTATCCCTCGGGAGGGCTGCAGATACGCAGTATTTT. Its translation: CASSLSLGRAADTQYF.

The chain couples TRBV3-1 (or the pseudogene TRBV3-2) to TRBJ1-2; D gene ambiguous. The CDR3 runs to 15 residues. Germline CDR1 reads LGHDT; CDR2 reads YNNKEL (reference sequence). Trimming removed 1 base from V and 3 bases from J, with 12 bases in between. The CDR3 DNA reads TGTGCCAGCAGCCAAGGCCCAGCGAAACACTATGGCTACACCTTC. Residues: CASSQGPAKHYGYTF.

V gene TRBV7-2 combines with J gene TRBJ2-3; 15 nucleotides agree with TRBD2. The V and J ends lost 5 bases and 5 bases, in that order; junction bases with no gene match: 8. This CDR3 contains 17 residues. Germline V gives CDR1 SGHTA, CDR2 FQGNSA. The CDR3 is CASSPRTSGGAEDTQYF. CDR3 sequence (DNA): TGTGCCAGCAGCCCCAGGACTAGCGGGGGGGCGGAAGATACGCAGTATTTT.

This clone was seen just once. The CDR3 sequence: CASSPGTAGTSYEQFF. DNA for the CDR3: TGTGCCAGCAGCCCCGGGACTGCGGGAACCTCCTATGAGCAGTTCTTC. The rearrangement links TRBV7-2 to TRBJ2-1; possibly TRBD2 for D (6 bases). Germline assignment: CDR1 SGHTA and CDR2 FQGNSA. V lost 5 bases and J 8 bases, leaving 22 bases between the germline ends. The CDR3 covers 16 residues. The complete variable domain, with remaining parts taken from reference TRBV7-2 and TRBJ2-1, reads GAGVSQSPSNKVTEKGKDVELRCDPISGHTALYWYRQSLGQGLEFLIYFQGNSAPDKSGLPSDRFSAERTGGSVSTLTIQRTQQEDSAVYLCASSPGTAGTSYEQFFGPGTRLTVL.

The chain combines TRBV2 with TRBJ1-1, with 8 bases aligning to TRBD1. Germline assignment: CDR1 SNHLY and CDR2 FYNNEI. J lost 4 bases, V lost 7 bases, and 11 bases had no gene match. The CDR3 covers 15 residues. CDR3 DNA: TGTGCCAGCACCACGAGGGGAGACAGGGGCACTGAAGCTTTCTTT. It yields the protein CASTTRGDRGTEAFF. Based on the CDR3 plus reference TRBV2 and TRBJ1-1, the full variable domain is EPEVTQTPSHQVTQMGQEVILRCVPISNHLYFYWYRQILGQKVEFLVSFYNNEISEKSEIFDDQFSVERPDGSNFTLKIRSTKLEDSAMYFCASTTRGDRGTEAFFGQGTRLTVV.

DNA of the CDR3: TGTGCCAGCAGCCTGGCCTTTCGGGACACTGAAGCTTTCTTT. Translation: CASSLAFRDTEAFF. This sequence joins TRBV9 and TRBJ1-1; D unclear. V lost 4 bases, J lost 3 bases, and 13 bases lay in between. Germline CDR1 reads SGDLS; CDR2 reads YYNGEE. The length of the CDR3 is 14 residues.

This clone appeared once. The V call is TRBV3-1 (or the pseudogene TRBV3-2), the J call TRBJ1-2; maybe TRBD1 (5 bases). Trimming took 2 bases from V and 7 from J, leaving 14 bases between them. The CDR3 sequence is 14 residues long. Germline CDR1 is LGHDT and CDR2 is YNNKEL (reference sequence). The DNA for the CDR3 is TGTGCCAGCAGCCAATTCGCCGGGGGAGGTGGCTACACCTTC. Protein product: CASSQFAGGGGYTF.

J is TRBJ1-4 and V is TRBV4-3; D is perhaps TRBD1 (5 bases). The CDR3 length is 16 residues. V shed 0 bases and J shed 8 bases, with 16 bases lying between them. Germline CDR1 reads LGHNA; CDR2 reads YSLEER. This CDR3 is CASSQDPGGVREKLFF. The CDR3 nucleotides read TGCGCCAGCAGCCAAGACCCCGGGGGAGTCCGAGAAAAACTGTTTTTT.

V usage is TRBV10-3 and J usage is TRBJ2-1; TRBD2 aligns across 8 bases. Unmatched junction bases numbered 12, after V lost 6 bases and J lost 8 bases. This CDR3 has 15 residues. Germline-derived CDR1 and CDR2 are ENHRY and SYGVKD. In DNA, the CDR3 is TGTGCCATCAGGGCCGGGAGGGCCACCCCGGATGAGCAGTTCTTC. Residues: CAIRAGRATPDEQFF.

The chain is built from TRBV28 and TRBJ2-1; 8 bases map to TRBD1. Trimming took 3 bases from V and 9 from J; bases not matched to a gene: 4. Germline CDR1 is MDHEN and CDR2 is SYDVKM. The CDR3 has 13 residues. CDR3 protein: CASSLDRVGEQFF. The CDR3 region has the DNA TGTGCCAGCAGTTTGGACAGGGTGGGTGAGCAGTTCTTC.

The chain joins TRBV25-1 to TRBJ1-6, with a tentative D call TRBD1 (6 bases). Germline loops: CDR1 MGHDK, CDR2 SYGVNS. Trimming cost V 5 bases and J 6 bases, with 14 bases left between them. CDR3 size: 15 residues. The chain's CDR3 is CASSPFQGTNSPLHF. CDR3 nucleotides: TGTGCCAGCAGTCCATTCCAGGGGACTAATTCACCCCTCCACTTT.

V gene TRBV5-1 combines with J gene TRBJ2-1; no definite D call. V gave up 0 bases and J gave up 5 bases, with 9 bases separating them. Germline V gene lookup returns CDR1 SGHRS and CDR2 YFSETQ. The CDR3 spans 14 residues. CDR3 amino acids: CASSLEQANNEQFF. The CDR3 bases are TGCGCCAGCAGCTTGGAGCAGGCGAACAATGAGCAGTTCTTC.

The V and J genes are TRBV5-4 and TRBJ2-1, with D possibly TRBD2 on 6 matching bases. Looked up from germline, CDR1 is SGHNT and CDR2 is YYREEE (reference sequence). The V end was cut by 0 bases, the J end by 6 bases, with 10 bases between. This CDR3 comprises 14 residues. The CDR3 protein is CASSLALASNEQFF. Written as DNA, the CDR3 is TGTGCCAGCAGCTTGGCTCTAGCGAGCAATGAGCAGTTCTTC.

This clone is a singleton in its sample. This CDR3 is also generated by other DNA sequences in the sample. This chain joins TRBV19 and TRBJ2-7; 9 bases line up with TRBD1. The CDR3 has 14 amino acids. V was pared by 5 bases and J by 3 bases, with 5 bases of the junction left unmatched. The V gene's germline CDR1 is LNHDA and CDR2 SQIVND (reference sequence). In DNA form, the CDR3 reads TGTGCCAGTAGTCTACGACAGGGGGGCTACGAGCAGTACTTC. Residues: CASSLRQGGYEQYF.

The chain is built from TRBV3-1 (or the pseudogene TRBV3-2) and TRBJ2-5; TRBD2 aligns across 8 bases. V was clipped by 4 bases and J by 1 base; unmatched bases: 2. Per the germline V gene, CDR1 is LGHDT and CDR2 is YNNKEL (reference sequence). The CDR3 totals 14 residues. The CDR3 here is CASSRSGGQETQYF. The DNA for the CDR3 is TGTGCCAGCAGCCGGAGCGGGGGCCAAGAGACCCAGTACTTC.

The genes are TRBV6-8 and TRBJ2-7; 9 positions agree with TRBD1. Germline V gene data show CDR1 as MNHGY and CDR2 as SAAAGT. This CDR3 is 16 amino acids long. J lost 4 bases, V lost 5 bases, and 12 bases had no gene match. For the CDR3, the DNA is TGTGCCAGCAGTCTCGCCGACAGGGGGTCCCGATACGAGCAGTACTTC. Translating it yields CASSLADRGSRYEQYF.

The J gene is TRBJ1-4, the V gene TRBV2; 9 bases align to TRBD1. Germline assignment: CDR1 SNHLY and CDR2 FYNNEI. The CDR3 length is 16 residues. The J segment lost 4 bases and the V segment lost 6 bases, leaving 9 bases of the junction unmatched. The CDR3 loop is CASSQKGTGINEKLFF. The CDR3 DNA follows: TGTGCCAGCAGCCAAAAAGGGACAGGGATTAATGAAAAACTGTTTTTT.

V is TRBV9 and J is TRBJ1-1; 7 bases are a match to TRBD1. CDR3 length: 15 amino acids. Losses at the gene ends were 0 bases for V and 5 bases for J; bases not matched to a gene: 7. Per the germline V gene, CDR1 is SGDLS and CDR2 is YYNGEE. The CDR3 protein is CASSVAPTGPTEAFF. In nucleotides, the CDR3 is TGTGCCAGCAGCGTAGCCCCGACAGGGCCGACTGAAGCTTTCTTT.

The CDR3 sequence is CASKRGGLNRDTQYF. The CDR3 DNA reads TGTGCCAGTAAGCGGGGGGGCCTGAATAGGGATACGCAGTATTTT. This chain joins TRBV5-6 and TRBJ2-3; 10 nucleotides agree with TRBD2. Per the germline V gene, CDR1 is SGHDT and CDR2 is YYEEEE. Trimming removed 8 bases from V and 6 bases from J; junction bases left unmatched: 12. This CDR3 contains 15 residues.

The chain uses TRBV25-1 and TRBJ2-3, with D hard to call. This CDR3 spans 12 amino acids. Germline V gene data show CDR1 as MGHDK and CDR2 as SYGVNS. Trimming shortened V by 4 bases and J by 2 bases, and 4 bases separated the two germline ends. For the CDR3, the DNA is TGTGCCAGCAGTGTAGTCACAGATACGCAGTATTTT. This encodes CASSVVTDTQYF. The whole variable domain, filled in from reference TRBV25-1 and TRBJ2-3, reads EADIYQTPRYLVIGTGKKITLECSQTMGHDKMYWYQQDPGMELHLIHYSYGVNSTEKGDLSSESTVSRIRTEHFPLTLESARPSHTSQYLCASSVVTDTQYFGPGTRLTVL.